This TCR beta chain was sequenced in a study of control samples from healthy donors and cancer patients. The V gene end was trimmed by 5 bases and the J gene end by 6 bases; junction bases not matched to a gene: 15. The germline CDR1 and CDR2 sequences are SGHVS and FNYEAQ. This CDR3 region has 16 residues. Data came from immunoSEQ multiplex PCR; TCRdb stores just in-frame clones and leaves some out. The table for this sample gives about 200,000 clones. This sequence was found in a woman between 25 and 40 years old in good health. The specimen sequenced was blood. The rearrangement joins TRBV7-6 to TRBJ1-1; 7 bases are shared with TRBD1. This CDR3 reads CASSPRDQGGLAEAFF. As DNA, the CDR3 is TGTGCCAGCAGCCCTAGAGACCAGGGGGGCTTGGCTGAAGCTTTCTTT. The variable domain in full, completed from reference TRBV7-6 and TRBJ1-1, reads GAGVSQSPRYKVTKRGQDVALRCDPISGHVSLYWYRQALGQGPEFLTYFNYEAQQDKSGLPNDRFSAERPEGSISTLTIQRTEQRDSAMYRCASSPRDQGGLAEAFFGQGTRLTVV.